These 16 T cell receptor beta chains share one sample of origin, sequenced in a study of PD-L1 blockade in urothelial cancer. The repertoire was sequenced with immunoSEQ multiplex PCR; TCRdb's copy has only in-frame clones and lacks some. The data hold more than 85,000 clones, with around 87% observed a single time. Stated time point: pretreatment peripheral blood. The source material was PBMCs, sampled around atezolizumab (anti-PD-L1) treatment. These receptors all come from a man in his 60s with urothelial cancer.

The V and J genes are TRBV10-3 and TRBJ1-2, with a weak D call TRBD1 (6 bases). The CDR3 extends over 16 amino acids. Trimming cost V 4 bases and J 3 bases, with 18 bases left between them. Germline V gene lookup returns CDR1 ENHRY and CDR2 SYGVKD. The CDR3 DNA follows: TGTGCCATCAGTGGGGGGCGAGGGGAAAACTACTATGGCTACACCTTC. It is translated as CAISGGRGENYYGYTF.

This chain uses TRBV7-6 with TRBJ2-1; perhaps TRBD2 as D (5 bases). Germline-derived CDR1 and CDR2 are SGHVS and FNYEAQ. The CDR3 is 13 residues long. V lost 6 bases, J lost 8 bases, and 14 bases lay in between. The CDR3 is CASSDPGVDEQFF. As DNA, the CDR3 is TGTGCCAGCAGTGACCCCGGGGTGGATGAGCAGTTCTTC.

The CDR3 DNA reads TGTGCCAGCAGCCAAGGCCAGGGTTGGAACACTGAAGCTTTCTTT. It encodes CASSQGQGWNTEAFF. This rearrangement joins TRBV14 to TRBJ1-1, with a possible D match to TRBD1 (5 bases). Germline V gives CDR1 SGHDN, CDR2 FVKESK. V lost 1 base and J lost 1, with 10 bases in between. This CDR3 comprises 15 residues.

The chain is built from TRBV6-5 and TRBJ1-1; TRBD1 agrees at 8 bases. The CDR3 is 15 residues long. The V and J ends lost 4 bases and 2 bases, in that order; junction bases with no gene match: 6. In germline, CDR1 is MNHEY, CDR2 SVGAGI. The chain's CDR3 is CASSSVQGVNTEAFF. The CDR3 DNA reads as TGTGCCAGCAGTTCAGTACAGGGGGTTAACACTGAAGCTTTCTTT.

This chain links TRBV15 with TRBJ2-1, with D unresolved. V was trimmed by 2 bases and J by 7 bases, leaving 6 bases between them. Germline-derived CDR1 and CDR2 are LNHNV and YYDKDF (reference sequence). This CDR3 is built from 12 residues. The DNA of the CDR3 is TGTGCCACCAGCAGACTATTGAATGAGCAGTTCTTC. Its protein is CATSRLLNEQFF.

V usage is TRBV6-5 and J usage is TRBJ1-1, with D perhaps matching TRBD1 (5 bases). Between the trimmed V and J ends, which lost 0 bases and 1 base, there was a span of 9 bases. Germline CDR1 is MNHEY and CDR2 is SVGAGI. CDR3 length: 15 amino acids. The CDR3 reads CASSYSFGANTEAFF. For the CDR3, the DNA is TGTGCCAGCAGTTACTCGTTTGGGGCGAACACTGAAGCTTTCTTT.

This clone was recorded once. The chain employs TRBV14 and TRBJ2-5; D unclear. V was cut by 5 bases and J by 5 bases, with 6 bases left in between. Germline CDR1 reads SGHDN; CDR2 reads FVKESK. The CDR3 has 11 amino acids. The CDR3 nucleotides read TGTGCCAGCAGCGCGCGGGAGACCCAGTACTTC. Amino acid sequence: CASSARETQYF.

V gene TRBV6-1 combines with J gene TRBJ2-5; 7 bases align to TRBD1. J lost 2 bases, V lost 3 bases, and 3 bases had no gene match. From germline, CDR1 is MNHNS and CDR2 SASEGT. The CDR3 contains 14 residues. CDR3 loop: CASSDGQAQETQYF. The CDR3 coding sequence is TGTGCCAGCAGTGATGGACAGGCGCAAGAGACCCAGTACTTC.

This chain joins TRBV7-2 and TRBJ2-3, with TRBD2 matching over 10 bases. The V gene's germline CDR1 is SGHTA and CDR2 FQGNSA. V lost 4 bases, J lost 1 base, and 5 bases stayed unmatched. This CDR3 region has 16 residues. The CDR3 sequence: CASSSHGLAGTDTQYF. The CDR3, as DNA: TGTGCCAGCAGCTCACACGGACTAGCGGGCACAGATACGCAGTATTTT. Full variable domain (outside the CDR3, taken from reference TRBV7-2 and TRBJ2-3): GAGVSQSPSNKVTEKGKDVELRCDPISGHTALYWYRQSLGQGLEFLIYFQGNSAPDKSGLPSDRFSAERTGGSVSTLTIQRTQQEDSAVYLCASSSHGLAGTDTQYFGPGTRLTVL.

This clone was recorded only once. One end of the junction varies from germline; a read error may be responsible. V and J are TRBV11-2 and TRBJ2-4; the match to TRBD2 covers 13 bases. Germline values: CDR1 SGHAT, CDR2 FQNNGV. The CDR3 totals 14 residues. CDR3 in DNA: TGTGCCAGCAGCTACGCCCAGGGGACTAGCGGGGAGATTTTC. Its protein product is CASSYAQGTSGEIF.

The rearrangement links TRBV7-6 to TRBJ2-7; D is undetermined. From germline, CDR1 is SGHVS and CDR2 FNYEAQ. The CDR3 covers 14 residues. Trimming removed 1 base at V and 3 bases at J, with 10 bases between. The CDR3 is CASSLGHRIYEQYF. For the CDR3, the DNA is TGTGCCAGCAGCTTAGGACATAGAATCTACGAGCAGTACTTC.

This clone showed up just once. This chain's CDR3 is CASSLDFARPQHF. The CDR3 bases are TGTGCCAGCAGCTTAGATTTTGCGCGGCCCCAGCATTTT. V gene TRBV11-2 combines with J gene TRBJ1-5; D unresolved. The V and J ends lost 0 bases and 9 bases respectively, with 9 bases between them. The CDR3 has 13 amino acids. The V gene's germline CDR1 is SGHAT and CDR2 FQNNGV.

The chain recombines TRBV6-5 with TRBJ1-5; TRBD1 matches 8 bases. Germline V gene sequence: CDR1 MNHEY, CDR2 SVGAGI. V lost 5 bases to trimming and J lost 6 bases; unmatched junction nucleotides: 3. The CDR3 has 13 residues. CDR3: CASSKTGGQPQHF. CDR3 coding DNA: TGTGCCAGCAGTAAAACAGGGGGTCAGCCCCAGCATTTT.

The chain combines TRBV7-3 with TRBJ1-1; D not resolved. The CDR3 length is 15 residues. The germline CDR1 and CDR2 sequences are SGHTA and FQGTGA. V shed 1 base and J shed 0 bases, with 9 bases lying between them. CDR3: CASSLSRTVNTEAFF. The DNA for the CDR3 is TGTGCCAGCAGCTTAAGCCGAACAGTGAACACTGAAGCTTTCTTT. The whole variable domain, remainder taken from reference TRBV7-3 and TRBJ1-1, is GAGVSQTPSNKVTEKGKYVELRCDPISGHTALYWYRQSLGQGPEFLIYFQGTGAADDSGLPNDRFFAVRPEGSVSTLKIQRTERGDSAVYLCASSLSRTVNTEAFFGQGTRLTVV.

This chain uses TRBV4-3 with TRBJ1-4; TRBD1 aligns across 7 bases. Losses at the gene ends were 3 bases for V and 1 base for J; bases not matched to a gene: 2. Germline V gene sequence: CDR1 LGHNA, CDR2 YSLEER. The CDR3 has 15 amino acids. The CDR3 sequence is CASSQTGLTNEKLFF. CDR3 coding DNA: TGCGCCAGCAGCCAGACAGGGCTAACTAATGAAAAACTGTTTTTT.

The chain is built from TRBV29-1 and TRBJ2-3; TRBD2 aligns across 12 bases. The CDR3 contains 14 residues. V lost 6 bases and J lost 7; bases outside the gene matches: 8. In germline, CDR1 is SQVTM, CDR2 ANQGSEA. CDR3 protein: CSVDLAGGKNTQYF. DNA for the CDR3: TGCAGCGTCGATCTAGCGGGAGGGAAAAATACGCAGTATTTT.